A selection of T cell receptor beta chains follows, all from one sample in a study of blood T cell repertoires in COVID-19. Assay used: immunoSEQ multiplex PCR; TCRdb lists only in-frame clones, some missing. The sample holds approximately 27,000 clones; under 85% are singletons and the top ten take 60% to 80%. The specimen was peripheral blood. The receptors come from a man between 70 and 80 years old with acute or convalescent COVID-19. CDR3s include the opening cysteine and the closing phenylalanine or tryptophan. The D gene is left open where the match is weak. Not all rows give a size; the values are once, few, many and, for expanded clones, a class.

J gene	V gene	D gene	clone size	CDR3 DNA	CDR3 protein
TRBJ2-5	TRBV4-3	-	-	TGCGCCAGCAGCCAAGAAGGTGGATGGGCCCAAGAGACCCAGTACTTC	CASSQEGGWAQETQYF
TRBJ1-5	TRBV27	-	-	TGTGCCAGCAGTCGCAGCGTAAATCAGCCCCAGCATTTT	CASSRSVNQPQHF
TRBJ2-7	TRBV3-1/TRBV3-2	-	-	TGTGCCAGCAGCCCGAACCGGGGGGCCTCCTACGAGCAGTACTTC	CASSPNRGASYEQYF
TRBJ2-7	TRBV6-2/TRBV6-3	TRBD1	once	TGTGCCAGCAGCAGGGGGACGTTATCCTACGAGCAGTACTTC	CASSRGTLSYEQYF
TRBJ2-7	TRBV3-1/TRBV3-2	TRBD2	-	TGTGCCAGCAGCCAAGCCAGCGGGGGGTTCTACGAGCAGTACTTC	CASSQASGGFYEQYF
TRBJ2-7	TRBV7-2	TRBD2	-	TGTGCCAGCAGCGGAATAGCGGGAGGGCGGGACGAGCAGTACTTC	CASSGIAGGRDEQYF
TRBJ2-2	TRBV3-1/TRBV3-2	-	few	TGTGCCAGCAGCCAAGTTGACAGGACCGGGGAGCTGTTTTTT	CASSQVDRTGELFF
TRBJ2-1	TRBV21-1	-	-	TGTGCCAGCAGCAAACCGACTAGCGGGGGGAGTGAGCAGTTCTTC	CASSKPTSGGSEQFF
TRBJ1-1	TRBV18	-	-	TGTGCCAGCTCACCAAGTTCTGCGGGCTTCGGGACTGAAGCTTTCTTT	CASSPSSAGFGTEAFF
TRBJ1-1	TRBV7-8	-	-	TGTGCCAGCAGCTGGACCAGGGTAGGGACTGAAGCTTTCTTT	CASSWTRVGTEAFF
TRBJ2-5	TRBV7-3	TRBD2	-	TGTGCCAGCAGCTCCGGAAGGGGCCGGGGGGAAGAGACCCAGTACTTC	CASSSGRGRGEETQYF
TRBJ2-7	TRBV7-2	-	-	TGTGCCAGCAGCACCTTGGGGGGTGCCTACGAGCAGTACTTC	CASSTLGGAYEQYF
TRBJ1-2	TRBV6-6	-	-	TGTGCCAGCAGCCCGAAGGGGGATGGCTACACCTTC	CASSPKGDGYTF
TRBJ1-2	TRBV27	-	-	TGTGCCAGCAGTCCCTACCACTCTTCCTATGGCTACACCTTC	CASSPYHSSYGYTF
TRBJ2-1	TRBV6-5	-	-	TGTGCCAGCAGCGGGACTCCCGGGCACAATGAGCAGTTCTTC	CASSGTPGHNEQFF
TRBJ1-2	TRBV4-3	-	-	TGCGCCAGCAGCCAAGAGCCCGGGGGACGGTTGAACTATGGCTACACCTTC	CASSQEPGGRLNYGYTF
TRBJ1-2	TRBV6-4	TRBD1	few	TGTGCCAGCAGCCGGGACAGGGGAAGCTATGGCTACACCTTC	CASSRDRGSYGYTF
TRBJ2-1	TRBV5-4	-	-	TGTGCCAGCAGCTTGGAAGCTAGCCCCTACAATGAGCAGTTCTTC	CASSLEASPYNEQFF
TRBJ2-2	TRBV12-3/TRBV12-4	-	-	TGTGCCAGCAGTTCGCGGCGGACCGGGGAGCTGTTTTTT	CASSSRRTGELFF
TRBJ1-1	TRBV28	-	-	TGTGCCAGCCTCCCTACAGCCAACACTGAAGCTTTCTTT	CASLPTANTEAFF
TRBJ2-2	TRBV7-9	-	-	TGTGCCAGCAGCTTAGGGACACCCTACACCGGGGAGCTGTTTTTT	CASSLGTPYTGELFF
TRBJ1-2	TRBV6-5	-	once	TGTGCCAGCAGTCGGACAGAGAACTATGGCTACACCTTC	CASSRTENYGYTF
TRBJ2-1	TRBV24-1	TRBD2	-	TGTGCCACCAGCACCGGGACTAGCACGCTGGATGAGCAGTTCTTC	CATSTGTSTLDEQFF
TRBJ2-3	TRBV11-2	-	many	TGTGCCAGCAGCGACTCTAGCTTCCCCACAGATACGCAGTATTTT	CASSDSSFPTDTQYF
TRBJ2-1	TRBV11-3	TRBD2	-	TGTGCCAGCAGGAGCACTGGGACTAGCGGGGCTCAGTTCTTC	CASRSTGTSGAQFF
TRBJ2-7	TRBV4-3	TRBD2	few	TGCGCCAGCAGCCAAACCCCGGGGGGTCAGAGCTCCTACGAGCAGTACTTC	CASSQTPGGQSSYEQYF
TRBJ2-7	TRBV12-5	TRBD1	few	TGTGCTAGTGGCCTCGACAGGGAGAACGAGCAGTACTTC	CASGLDRENEQYF
TRBJ1-5	TRBV30	-	-	TGTGCCTGGAGTGACCAGTCGGGTTATCAGCCCCAGCATTTT	CAWSDQSGYQPQHF
TRBJ1-1	TRBV18	TRBD1	-	TGTGCCAGCTCACCACGACAGGGGTACGACATGAACACTGAAGCTTTCTTT	CASSPRQGYDMNTEAFF
TRBJ1-2	TRBV19	TRBD1	-	TGTGCCAGCACGACAGGGGTAAGGTATGGCTACACCTTC	CASTTGVRYGYTF
TRBJ2-2	TRBV15	-	-	TGTGCCACCAGCAGAGAGAGGCTCGGGGAGCTGTTTTTT	CATSRERLGELFF
TRBJ2-1	TRBV19	-	-	TGTGCCAGTAGTATGGGGGCTAGTGAGGCTGAGCAGTTCTTC	CASSMGASEAEQFF
TRBJ1-4	TRBV19	TRBD1	few	TGTGCCAGTAGTCTCCGACAGGGTAATGAAAAACTGTTTTTT	CASSLRQGNEKLFF
TRBJ2-7	TRBV18	TRBD2	-	TGTGCCAGCTCATCCGGACTAGCGGGAAACGAGCAGTACTTC	CASSSGLAGNEQYF
TRBJ2-7	TRBV5-5	TRBD2	-	TGTGCCAGCAGCTTTGGCCCGGGACTAGCAACCTACGAGCAGTACTTC	CASSFGPGLATYEQYF
TRBJ2-1	TRBV6-1	TRBD2	-	TGTGCCAGCAGCTTTAGCGGGAGCTATGAGCAGTTCTTC	CASSFSGSYEQFF
TRBJ1-2	TRBV5-5	-	-	TGTGCCAGCAGCTTAGGGGGGGCTATCTATGGCTACACCTTC	CASSLGGAIYGYTF
TRBJ1-4	TRBV7-8	-	-	TGTGCCAGCAGCTTAGCTGGAATCTCGCGAGGTGAAAAACTGTTTTTT	CASSLAGISRGEKLFF
TRBJ1-4	TRBV12-3/TRBV12-4	-	-	TGTGCCAGCACCGACGGACTGAATGAAAAACTGTTTTTT	CASTDGLNEKLFF
TRBJ1-1	TRBV11-3	-	-	TGTGCCAGCAGCCTATCTTGGGAGACTGAAGCTTTCTTT	CASSLSWETEAFF
TRBJ1-3	TRBV11-3	-	-	TGTGCCAGCAGCCCAGGGTCTGGAAACACCATATATTTT	CASSPGSGNTIYF
TRBJ2-1	TRBV11-2	-	-	TGTGCCAGCAGCTTTGCACAGGGTGTGCAGTACGAGCAGTTCTTC	CASSFAQGVQYEQFF
TRBJ2-2	TRBV29-1	-	once	TGCAGCGTTGAAGAGGAGCATTCGAACACCGGGGAGCTGTTTTTT	CSVEEEHSNTGELFF
TRBJ2-5	TRBV28	TRBD1	-	TGTGCCAGCAGCCTGACAGGGGTCCAAGAGACCCAGTACTTC	CASSLTGVQETQYF
TRBJ2-1	TRBV7-3	-	once	TGTGCCAGCAGCTTATCAGTCGACAATGAGCAGTTCTTC	CASSLSVDNEQFF
TRBJ1-5	TRBV7-9	-	once	TGTGCCAGCAGTTACTACCTGGGGCCCCAGCATTTT	CASSYYLGPQHF
TRBJ2-1	TRBV24-1	TRBD2	once	TGTGCCACCAGTGATTCTACTAGCGGGGTTGAGCAGTTCTTC	CATSDSTSGVEQFF
TRBJ2-5	TRBV7-6	-	-	TGTGCCAGCAGCTTAGAATTGGGAGTCCAAGAGACCCAGTACTTC	CASSLELGVQETQYF
TRBJ1-1	TRBV30	-	-	TGTGCCTGGATTAAGAACACTGAAGCTTTCTTT	CAWIKNTEAFF
TRBJ1-3	TRBV5-1	TRBD1	-	TGCGCCAGCAGCCCCCAACAGGGGTCGGACACCATATATTTT	CASSPQQGSDTIYF
TRBJ2-1	TRBV4-2	-	-	TGTGCCAGCAGCCAAGATCCCGGCAGGGGTGACAATGAGCAGTTCTTC	CASSQDPGRGDNEQFF
TRBJ2-2	TRBV5-8	-	-	TGTGCCAGCAGCTTCCCTTTGGACAGTACGAACACCGGGGAGCTGTTTTTT	CASSFPLDSTNTGELFF
TRBJ2-1	TRBV30	TRBD2	-	TGTGCCTCCCCACGGACTAGCGCCGGCAATGAGCAGTTCTTC	CASPRTSAGNEQFF
TRBJ1-1	TRBV3-1/TRBV3-2	TRBD1	-	TGTGCCAGCAGCCAGCAGGGGGCTGATACTGAAGCTTTCTTT	CASSQQGADTEAFF
TRBJ2-5	TRBV10-1	-	once	TGCGCCAGCAGTGAATCGTACGGGAAAGAGACCCAGTACTTC	CASSESYGKETQYF
TRBJ2-1	TRBV24-1	-	-	TGTGCCACCAGTGATACCGACAGTAGTACCTACAATGAGCAGTTCTTC	CATSDTDSSTYNEQFF
TRBJ1-5	TRBV20-1	-	-	TGCAGTGCTAGAGGGACAGACGACCGGCATTTT	CSARGTDDRHF